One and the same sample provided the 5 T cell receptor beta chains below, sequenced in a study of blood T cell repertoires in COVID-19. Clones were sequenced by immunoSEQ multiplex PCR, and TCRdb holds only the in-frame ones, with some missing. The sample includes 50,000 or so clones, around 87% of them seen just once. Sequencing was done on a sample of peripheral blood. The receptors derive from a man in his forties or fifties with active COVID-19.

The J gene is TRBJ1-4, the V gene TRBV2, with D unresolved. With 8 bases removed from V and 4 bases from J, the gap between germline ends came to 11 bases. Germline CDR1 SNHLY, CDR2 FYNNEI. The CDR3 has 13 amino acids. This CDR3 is CASWRHSNEKLFF. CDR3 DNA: TGTGCCAGCTGGCGGCATAGTAATGAAAAACTGTTTTTT.

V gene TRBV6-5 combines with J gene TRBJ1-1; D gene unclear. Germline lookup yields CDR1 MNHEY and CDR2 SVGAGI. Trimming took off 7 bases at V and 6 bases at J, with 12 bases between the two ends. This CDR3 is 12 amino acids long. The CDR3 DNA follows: TGTGCCAGCACTCGTCCACATTCTGAAGCTTTCTTT. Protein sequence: CASTRPHSEAFF.

The chain's CDR3 is CASSWTGLELFF. The CDR3 nucleotides read TGTGCCAGCTCGTGGACAGGGTTAGAACTGTTTTTT. This chain connects TRBV18 to TRBJ1-4, with 8 bases aligning to TRBD1. Germline CDR1 is KGHSH and CDR2 is LQKENI. The CDR3 is made up of 12 amino acids. V trimming: 6 bases; J trimming: 12 bases; junction bases outside the gene matches: 6.

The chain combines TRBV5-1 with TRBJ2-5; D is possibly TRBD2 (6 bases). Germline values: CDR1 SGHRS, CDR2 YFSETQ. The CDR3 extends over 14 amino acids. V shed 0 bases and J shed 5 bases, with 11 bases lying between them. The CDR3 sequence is CASSLAGGVETQYF. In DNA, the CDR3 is TGCGCCAGCAGCTTGGCCGGAGGGGTCGAGACCCAGTACTTC.

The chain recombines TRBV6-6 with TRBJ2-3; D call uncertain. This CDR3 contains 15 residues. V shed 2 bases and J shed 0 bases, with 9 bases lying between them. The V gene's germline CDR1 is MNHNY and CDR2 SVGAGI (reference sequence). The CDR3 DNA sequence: TGTGCCAGCAGTTACCCGGTAGCTAGCACAGATACGCAGTATTTT. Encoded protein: CASSYPVASTDTQYF.